This T cell receptor beta chain was identified during a study of blood T cell repertoires in COVID-19. Repertoires were generated with immunoSEQ multiplex PCR, while TCRdb's copy carries only in-frame clones and drops some. Here the sample spans about 210,000 clones, 81% being singletons. This clone was seen a few times. V lost 7 bases and J 1 base, leaving 13 bases between the germline ends. This CDR3 is 14 amino acids long. Germline loops: CDR1 MRHNA, CDR2 SNTAGT. Input material: PBMCs or T cells enriched from blood (not recorded which). The chain uses TRBV6-4 and TRBJ1-1; D remains unclear. The TCR originated in a woman aged 45-60 years with acute COVID-19. The DNA for the CDR3 is TGTGCCAGCAAGGAGATTGACGGGAACACTGAAGCTTTCTTT. It encodes CASKEIDGNTEAFF.